A single sample is the source of the 2 T cell receptor beta chains below, sequenced in a study of T cells in Graves' hyperthyroidism and ophthalmopathy. RNA transcripts yielded amplified TCR beta CDR3 regions. The primer set for the first-round RT-PCR of the TCR CDR3 was HTBI. TCRdb passed the multiplex PCR reads through MiXCR, listing each CDR3 protein once. Of 140,000 or so distinct CDR3 sequences in the sample, around 20% were seen once. Sequenced input: blood. Every receptor here comes from a woman in her forties or fifties with Graves' hyperthyroidism that later progressed to Graves' ophthalmopathy.

This clonotype was observed a few times. This rearrangement joins TRBV4-1 to TRBJ2-7, with unresolved D. Trimming removed 3 bases at V and 5 bases at J, with 8 bases between. The CDR3 is made up of 12 amino acids. The germline V gene has CDR1 MGHRA and CDR2 YSYEKL. CDR3 nucleotide sequence: TGCGCCAGCAGCCATATACGAGACGAGCAGTACTTC. It encodes CASSHIRDEQYF.

This clonotype has ten or more counts. The chain couples TRBV5-1 to TRBJ2-3; no clear D. The germline V gene encodes CDR1 SGHRS and CDR2 YFSETQ. CDR3 size: 14 residues. V dropped 4 bases and J dropped 2 bases, with 11 bases sitting between them. The CDR3 here is CASSLDKATDTQYF. The DNA for the CDR3 is TGCGCCAGCAGCCTTGATAAAGCCACAGATACGCAGTATTTT.